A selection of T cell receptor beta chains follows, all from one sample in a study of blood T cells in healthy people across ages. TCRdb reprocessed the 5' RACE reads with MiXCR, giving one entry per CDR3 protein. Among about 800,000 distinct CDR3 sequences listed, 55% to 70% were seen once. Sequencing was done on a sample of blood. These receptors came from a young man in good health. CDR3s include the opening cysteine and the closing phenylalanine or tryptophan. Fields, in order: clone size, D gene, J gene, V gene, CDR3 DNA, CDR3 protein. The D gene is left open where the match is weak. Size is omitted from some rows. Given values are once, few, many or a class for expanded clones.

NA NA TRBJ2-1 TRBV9 TGTGCCAGCAGTTCCCCAGGGGGGGGGCTTGATAATGAGCAGTTCTTC CASSSPGGGLDNEQFF
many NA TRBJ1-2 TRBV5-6 TGTGCCAGCAGCCCGGCCGTCTCAACAGGGTGGGATGGCTACACCTTC CASSPAVSTGWDGYTF
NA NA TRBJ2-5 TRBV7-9 TGTGCCACCCGACTGTGGGCACAAGAGACCCAGTACTTC CATRLWAQETQYF
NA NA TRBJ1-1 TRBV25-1 TGTGCCAGCACCATGGGAACAGGGACTGAAGCTTTCTTT CASTMGTGTEAFF
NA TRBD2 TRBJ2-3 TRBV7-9 TGTGCCAGCAGCTCTCTAGCGGAATCGTGGGATACGCAGTATTTT CASSSLAESWDTQYF
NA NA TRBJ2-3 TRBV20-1 TGCAGTGCTAGAGTCACGCGGGGGCACACAGATACGCAGTATTTT CSARVTRGHTDTQYF
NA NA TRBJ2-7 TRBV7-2 TGTGCCAGCAGCCCCACCGGCGGGGCCTACGAGCAGTACTTC CASSPTGGAYEQYF
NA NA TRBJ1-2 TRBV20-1 TGCAGTGCTAGTTTTGCGAAGGGCTACACCTTC CSASFAKGYTF
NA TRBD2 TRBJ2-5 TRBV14 TGTGCCAGCAGCCAAGAGAGCGGGGTAGAGACCCAGTACTTC CASSQESGVETQYF
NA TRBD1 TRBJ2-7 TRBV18 TGTGCCAGCTCATCACAGGGACAGTCCTACGAGCAGTACTTC CASSSQGQSYEQYF
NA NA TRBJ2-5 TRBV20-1 TGCAGTGCAACCGGGCCCAACCAAGAGACCCAGTACTTC CSATGPNQETQYF
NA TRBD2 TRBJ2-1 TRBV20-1 TGCAGTGCTAGCCTCCCGGGGGGTCCCTACAATGAGCAGTTCTTC CSASLPGGPYNEQFF
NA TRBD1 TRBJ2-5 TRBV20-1 TGCAGTGCTAGTAGGAGGGACAGGGTGGAAGAGACCCAGTACTTC CSASRRDRVEETQYF
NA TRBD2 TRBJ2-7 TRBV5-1 TGCGCCAGCAGCACGACTACTAGCGGGAGTCTTTACGAGCAGTACTTC CASSTTTSGSLYEQYF
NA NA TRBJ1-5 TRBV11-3 TGTGCCAAAAGACGTGTCAATCAGCCCCAGCATTTT CAKRRVNQPQHF
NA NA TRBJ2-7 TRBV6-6 TGTGCCGGCAGTGCCGATAGGTGGGAACAGTACTTC CAGSADRWEQYF
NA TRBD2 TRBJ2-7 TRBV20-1 TGCAGTGCTGGAGGGACTAGCGGGGGACCATACGAGCAGTACTTC CSAGGTSGGPYEQYF
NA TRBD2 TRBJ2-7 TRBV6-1 TGTGCCAGCGGGTCCGGACTAGCGGGGGTCGAGCAGTACTTC CASGSGLAGVEQYF
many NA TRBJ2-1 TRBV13 TGTGCCAGCAGCTTAAGGGGTCAGCAGTTCTTC CASSLRGQQFF
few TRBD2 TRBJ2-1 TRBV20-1 TGCAGTGCTAGAGATTTGTTAGCGGGAGGCAATGAGCAGTTCTTC CSARDLLAGGNEQFF
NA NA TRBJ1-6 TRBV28 TGTGCCAGCAGTTTGACTAATGGGGCCGCGAATAATTCACCCCTCCACTTT CASSLTNGAANNSPLHF
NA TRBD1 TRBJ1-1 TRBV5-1 TGCGCCAGCAGCGTGGCAGGGGGAGGTGAAGCTTTCTTT CASSVAGGGEAFF
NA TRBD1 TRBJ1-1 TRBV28 TGTGCCAGCAGGCCCGGGACAGACTACACTGAAGCTTTCTTT CASRPGTDYTEAFF
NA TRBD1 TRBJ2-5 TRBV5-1 TGCGCCAGCAGCTCCGGGACAGCGGACAATGAGCAGTACTTC CASSSGTADNEQYF
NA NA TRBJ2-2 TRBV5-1 TGCGCCAGCATAAGCGAAACGAACACCGGGGAGCTGTTTTTT CASISETNTGELFF
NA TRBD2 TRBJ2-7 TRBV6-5 TGTGCCAGCAGTTACTCTCATAGCGGGCCCGCCTACGAGCAGTACTTC CASSYSHSGPAYEQYF
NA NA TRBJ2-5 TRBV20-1 TGCAGTGCTAGCTCAGGGTTACGGGGAGAGACCCAGTACTTC CSASSGLRGETQYF
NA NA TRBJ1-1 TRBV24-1 TGTGCCACCAGTGATTTGCCGACTAGAGGGTACCGCACTGAAGCTTTCTTT CATSDLPTRGYRTEAFF
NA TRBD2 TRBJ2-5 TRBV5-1 TGCGCCAGCAGCTCCTATGGGGACTACGAGGAGACCCAGTACTTC CASSSYGDYEETQYF
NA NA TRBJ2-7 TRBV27 TGTGCCAGCAGTCCTTCGGTAGGTGGGTCATACTACGAGCAGTACTTC CASSPSVGGSYYEQYF
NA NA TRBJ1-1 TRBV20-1 TGCAGTGCTAGACCTCAGGCGGCGAACACTGAAGCTTTCTTT CSARPQAANTEAFF
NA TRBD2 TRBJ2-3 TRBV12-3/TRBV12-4 TGTGCCAGCAGGCCAACTAGCGGGACGACAGATACGCAGTATTTT CASRPTSGTTDTQYF
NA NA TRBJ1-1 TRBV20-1 TGCAGTGCCGGGGGGTGGGGGCTAGGGACTGAAGCTTTCTTT CSAGGWGLGTEAFF
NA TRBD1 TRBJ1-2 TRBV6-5 TGTGCCACATACTCGGTGACAGGGATCTATGGCTACACCTTC CATYSVTGIYGYTF
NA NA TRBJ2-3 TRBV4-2 TGTGCCAGCAGCCTACCAGAAGATCCCCTTAATGGAATAGATACGCAGTATTTT CASSLPEDPLNGIDTQYF
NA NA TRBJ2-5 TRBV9 TGTGCCAGCAGCGTAGCAAGACATAATGGGGAGACCCAGTACTTC CASSVARHNGETQYF
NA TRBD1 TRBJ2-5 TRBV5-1 TGCGCCAGCAGCTCGAGGACCGGGACAGCCCAAGAGACCCAGTACTTC CASSSRTGTAQETQYF
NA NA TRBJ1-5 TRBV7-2 TGTGCCAGCAGCTTAGCGCGCCAGGGTGGGCAGCCCCAGCATTTT CASSLARQGGQPQHF
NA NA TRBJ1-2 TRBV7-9 TGTGCCAGCAGCTTTGACGGAGATGGCTACACCTTC CASSFDGDGYTF
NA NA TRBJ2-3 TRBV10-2 TGCGCCAGTTGTCCGGGCCCCAGCACAGATACGCAGTATTTT CASCPGPSTDTQYF
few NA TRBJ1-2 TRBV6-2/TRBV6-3 TGTGCCAGCAGTGCTGACAGACGCTATGGCTACACCTTC CASSADRRYGYTF
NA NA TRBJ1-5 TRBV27 TGTGCCAGCCCCGGGTCCCCCTGGATCCAGCCCCAGCATTTT CASPGSPWIQPQHF
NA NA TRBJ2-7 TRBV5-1 TGCGCCAGCAGCTTTGGGAGTCCCTCCTACGAGCAGTACTTC CASSFGSPSYEQYF
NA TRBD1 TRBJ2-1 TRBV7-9 TGTGCCAGCAGCTCAGGGACAGGGTATTATGAGCAGTTCTTC CASSSGTGYYEQFF
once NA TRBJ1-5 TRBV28 TGTGCCAGCAGTTCCCCCCCGGGGCAGCCCCAGCATTTT CASSSPPGQPQHF
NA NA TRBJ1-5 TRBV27 TGTGCCAGCAGTTTATGGTCAGGGGCGGGTCAGCCCCAGCATTTT CASSLWSGAGQPQHF
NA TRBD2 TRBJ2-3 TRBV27 TGTGCCAGCAGTCCGAAAGTAGCGGGGATTACAGATACGCAGTATTTT CASSPKVAGITDTQYF
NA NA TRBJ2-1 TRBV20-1 TGCAGTGCTAGAGGGAGGGGAATAGAGCAGTTCTTC CSARGRGIEQFF
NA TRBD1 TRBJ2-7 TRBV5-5 TGTGCCGGCAGCCGGACAGGGGGTGACTCCTACGAGCAGTACTTC CAGSRTGGDSYEQYF
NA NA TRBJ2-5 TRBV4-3 TGCGCCAGCAGCCAAGATGTCGGGGCCGGGCCTGGAGAGACCCAGTACTTC CASSQDVGAGPGETQYF
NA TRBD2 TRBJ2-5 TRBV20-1 TGCAGTGCTAGAGATCGAGTCTCTAGCGGGAGTTCAGAGACCCAGTACTTC CSARDRVSSGSSETQYF
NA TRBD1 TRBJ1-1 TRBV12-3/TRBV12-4 TGTGCCAGCAGTAGGGGACAGGGGTTCCTGAACACTGAAGCTTTCTTT CASSRGQGFLNTEAFF
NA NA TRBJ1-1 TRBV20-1 TGCAGTGCTGCGTGGGGCACGCTCTCAGAAGCTTTCTTT CSAAWGTLSEAFF
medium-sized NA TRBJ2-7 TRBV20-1 TGCAGTGCTAGAGGAGGACTTAACTACTACGAGCAGTACTTC CSARGGLNYYEQYF
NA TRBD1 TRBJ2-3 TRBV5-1 TGCGCCAGCAGCCAAGGGACAGGAGGTGATACGCAGTATTTT CASSQGTGGDTQYF